This is a list of T cell receptor beta chains from one sample in a study of vaccination and CD4 T cells after COVID-19. These receptors have no identified antigens. TCRdb reprocessed the PCR reads via MiXCR and lists one record per CDR3 protein. The table lists 15,000 or so distinct CDR3 sequences, just over 35% of them singletons. Sequenced material: cultured CD4+ T cells from blood. These receptors originate from a human donor with COVID-19. Each CDR3 is given with its conserved first and last residue. The D gene is left open where the match is weak. Clone size is stated in some rows and not others, as once, few, many or a class when expanded.

CDR3	DNA	J	D	V	size
CASSYSISGQHNSPLHF	TGTGCCAGCAGTTACTCGATATCGGGACAGCATAATTCACCCCTCCACTTT	TRBJ1-6	TRBD1	TRBV6-5	few
CSAGPVGTDTQYF	TGCAGTGCTGGTCCGGTTGGTACAGATACGCAGTATTTT	TRBJ2-3	-	TRBV20-1	-
CASSFQRGYGYTF	TGTGCCAGCAGCTTTCAGAGAGGCTATGGCTACACCTTC	TRBJ1-2	-	TRBV5-6	-
CASSLAPNTGELFF	TGTGCCAGCAGCTTGGCACCGAACACCGGGGAGCTGTTTTTT	TRBJ2-2	-	TRBV5-4	-
CASSRTTYGYTF	TGTGCCAGCAGTCGGACAACCTATGGCTACACCTTC	TRBJ1-2	-	TRBV2	few
CASSLIRGYEQYF	TGTGCCAGCAGCTTAATCAGGGGCTACGAGCAGTACTTC	TRBJ2-7	-	TRBV7-2	once
CASSPEGRETQYF	TGTGCCAGCAGCCCCGAGGGGCGGGAGACCCAGTACTTC	TRBJ2-5	-	TRBV11-3	-
CASSFQTGATEAFF	TGCGCCAGCAGCTTCCAGACAGGAGCCACTGAAGCTTTCTTT	TRBJ1-1	-	TRBV5-1	-
CASSTTSGGAHYEQYF	TGTGCCAGCAGCACCACTAGCGGGGGGGCCCACTACGAGCAGTACTTC	TRBJ2-7	TRBD2	TRBV7-2	-
CASSPPGVRTGTDTQYF	TGTGCCAGCAGCCCCCCGGGGGTGCGGACTGGCACAGATACGCAGTATTTT	TRBJ2-3	-	TRBV7-2	once
CAISSILAGGPKDGEQFF	TGTGCCATCAGTTCTATACTAGCGGGGGGGCCAAAGGATGGTGAGCAGTTCTTC	TRBJ2-1	TRBD2	TRBV10-3	few
CASSSPQTGTQNFNEQFF	TGTGCCAGCAGCTCACCCCAAACCGGGACACAAAACTTCAATGAGCAGTTCTTC	TRBJ2-1	-	TRBV7-9	-
CASSQGSNQPQHF	TGTGCCAGCAGCCAAGGTAGCAATCAGCCCCAGCATTTT	TRBJ1-5	-	TRBV14	-
CASSSTGPQETQYF	TGTGCCAGCTCGTCGACAGGGCCCCAAGAGACCCAGTACTTC	TRBJ2-5	TRBD1	TRBV18	once
CASSLGTSGGSQETQYF	TGTGCCAGCAGCTTAGGGACTAGCGGGGGAAGCCAAGAGACCCAGTACTTC	TRBJ2-5	TRBD2	TRBV11-2	few
CASSVYRDRPETQYF	TGTGCCAGCAGCGTTTACCGGGACAGGCCAGAGACCCAGTACTTC	TRBJ2-5	TRBD1	TRBV7-6	-
CASSRGQGTTAFGYTF	TGTGCCAGCAGCCGCGGACAGGGGACGACTGCCTTTGGCTACACCTTC	TRBJ1-2	TRBD1	TRBV5-8	-
CSASEQGATEAFF	TGCAGTGCTAGTGAACAGGGAGCCACTGAAGCTTTCTTT	TRBJ1-1	-	TRBV20-1	-
CASRISKWGEGELFF	TGTGCCAGCAGGATATCCAAGTGGGGCGAGGGGGAGCTGTTTTTT	TRBJ2-2	-	TRBV12-3/TRBV12-4	-
CATSRVAQGTSGGRDTQYF	TGTGCCACCAGCAGAGTCGCCCAGGGGACTAGCGGGGGCCGAGATACGCAGTATTTT	TRBJ2-3	TRBD2	TRBV15	few
CSAAPGTGNTEAFF	TGCAGTGCTGCCCCCGGGACCGGGAACACTGAAGCTTTCTTT	TRBJ1-1	-	TRBV20-1	-
CASSLLGALVETQYF	TGTGCCAGCAGCTTGTTGGGGGCGCTGGTAGAGACCCAGTACTTC	TRBJ2-5	-	TRBV5-6	few
CASSLAATGLQPQHF	TGTGCCAGCAGCTTAGCGGCTACAGGGCTCCAGCCCCAGCATTTT	TRBJ1-5	-	TRBV7-2	few
CASGRGTNTEAFF	TGTGCTAGTGGTCGAGGCACAAACACTGAAGCTTTCTTT	TRBJ1-1	-	TRBV12-5	-
CASPLGRYEQYF	TGTGCCAGCCCACTAGGCCGCTACGAGCAGTACTTC	TRBJ2-7	-	TRBV28	-
CASSLLGSFPGGSDNQPQHF	TGTGCCAGCAGCTTATTGGGGTCCTTCCCAGGGGGCTCGGACAATCAGCCCCAGCATTTT	TRBJ1-5	TRBD1	TRBV7-3	-
CASRDSGNSPLHF	TGTGCCAGCAGGGACAGCGGGAATTCACCCCTCCACTTT	TRBJ1-6	-	TRBV25-1	few
CASSFGQGLETQYF	TGTGCCAGCAGCTTTGGCCAAGGGCTAGAGACCCAGTACTTC	TRBJ2-5	-	TRBV11-1	few
CASRGTHEEQYF	TGTGCCAGCAGGGGGACCCACGAAGAACAGTATTTT	TRBJ2-3	-	TRBV6-4	-
CASSYNPGQGSKNIQYF	TGTGCCAGCAGTTATAACCCGGGACAGGGGTCGAAAAACATTCAGTACTTC	TRBJ2-4	TRBD1	TRBV6-5	few
CASSYRRQGLANEKLFF	TGTGCCAGCAGTTACCGTCGACAGGGGCTGGCTAATGAAAAACTGTTTTTT	TRBJ1-4	TRBD1	TRBV6-5	-
CASSPRAVKNIQYF	TGTGCCAGCAGCCCCAGGGCAGTCAAAAACATTCAGTACTTC	TRBJ2-4	-	TRBV7-9	-
CSARRGTGVNTEAFF	TGCAGTGCTAGGAGAGGGACAGGGGTGAACACTGAAGCTTTCTTT	TRBJ1-1	TRBD1	TRBV20-1	-
CASSPVTEAFF	TGTGCCAGCAGCCCAGTCACTGAAGCTTTCTTT	TRBJ1-1	-	TRBV7-8	few
CASSQSTGANQGSPLHF	TGTGCCAGCTCACAATCGACAGGGGCCAACCAAGGGTCACCCCTCCACTTT	TRBJ1-6	TRBD1	TRBV18	-
CASSLNLGQGVSIYEQYF	TGTGCCAGCAGCCTAAACCTGGGACAGGGGGTCTCGATCTACGAGCAGTACTTC	TRBJ2-7	TRBD1	TRBV14	once
CASSRQGRTEAFF	TGTGCCAGCAGCCGGCAGGGGCGGACTGAAGCTTTCTTT	TRBJ1-1	-	TRBV11-3	few
CSVEHRGGTGANVLTF	TGCAGCGTTGAACACCGAGGGGGGACTGGGGCCAACGTCCTGACTTTC	TRBJ2-6	-	TRBV29-1	-
CASTPPLTGLHTEAFF	TGTGCCAGTACCCCCCCCCTGACAGGGTTGCACACTGAAGCTTTCTTT	TRBJ1-1	TRBD1	TRBV19	few
CAMGTGGRAEAFF	TGTGCCATGGGGACAGGGGGTCGGGCTGAAGCTTTCTTT	TRBJ1-1	TRBD1	TRBV10-3	-
CASENSPLHF	TGTGCCAGTGAGAATTCACCCCTCCACTTT	TRBJ1-6	-	TRBV6-2/TRBV6-3	-
CAISPGTGETQYF	TGTGCCATCAGCCCCGGGACAGGGGAAACGCAGTATTTT	TRBJ2-3	TRBD1	TRBV10-3	-
CASSYSTGDTSEQYF	TGTGCCAGCAGTTACTCCACAGGGGATACCTCCGAGCAGTACTTC	TRBJ2-7	TRBD1	TRBV6-5	-
CASSQAGTITDTQYF	TGTGCCAGCAGCCAAGCCGGGACCATCACAGATACGCAGTATTTT	TRBJ2-3	-	TRBV7-3	-
CAISESRVRGGNTIYF	TGTGCCATCAGTGAGTCCCGCGTCAGGGGAGGAAACACCATATATTTT	TRBJ1-3	-	TRBV10-3	-
CASSPLTGAYEQYF	TGTGCCAGTAGTCCCTTGACAGGGGCCTACGAGCAGTACTTC	TRBJ2-7	TRBD1	TRBV19	-
CASSLRGSGNTIYF	TGTGCCAGCAGCTTAAGGGGCTCTGGAAACACCATATATTTT	TRBJ1-3	-	TRBV7-9	few
CASSLVSPGGSPFF	TGTGCCAGCAGCTTAGTTTCTCCGGGGGGGTCTCCGTTTTTT	TRBJ2-2	TRBD2	TRBV7-2	few
CASSEAKLSNQPQHF	TGTGCCAGCAGTGAAGCGAAGCTTAGCAATCAGCCCCAGCATTTT	TRBJ1-5	-	TRBV6-1	few
CASSLTGDSNQPQHF	TGTGCCAGCAGCTTAACAGGGGATAGCAATCAGCCCCAGCATTTT	TRBJ1-5	TRBD1	TRBV7-9	-
CASSFKTGNTGELFF	TGTGCCAGTAGTTTTAAGACAGGTAACACCGGGGAGCTGTTTTTT	TRBJ2-2	-	TRBV19	-
CASSEAGGYNSPLHF	TGTGCCAGCAGTGAGGCAGGGGGCTATAATTCACCCCTCCACTTT	TRBJ1-6	TRBD1	TRBV6-1	-
CASSWKGEAFF	TGTGCCAGCAGCTGGAAGGGTGAAGCTTTCTTT	TRBJ1-1	-	TRBV7-2	-
CASSRDGTGIRNEQFF	TGTGCCAGCAGCCGTGATGGGACAGGGATTCGCAATGAGCAGTTCTTC	TRBJ2-1	TRBD1	TRBV7-2	few
CASRSPGAGSQETQYF	TGTGCCAGCAGGTCTCCCGGGGCAGGGTCGCAAGAGACCCAGTACTTC	TRBJ2-5	-	TRBV6-1	few
CASSSGLTNRDRYTF	TGTGCCAGCAGTTCCGGACTTACGAACAGGGACCGGTACACCTTC	TRBJ1-2	-	TRBV28	-
CASSGLAGRLNTEAFF	TGTGCCAGCAGCGGACTCGCAGGCAGACTGAACACTGAAGCTTTCTTT	TRBJ1-1	-	TRBV12-3/TRBV12-4	-
CASSRQTSGEGTQYF	TGTGCCAGCAGCCGCCAGACTAGCGGGGAGGGGACCCAGTACTTC	TRBJ2-5	TRBD2	TRBV7-2	-
CASSPEAGELFF	TGTGCCAGCTCACCTGAGGCGGGAGAGCTGTTTTTT	TRBJ2-2	-	TRBV18	-